These 27 T cell receptor beta chains came from one sample sequenced in a study of cytomegalovirus exposure and HLA in healthy donors. Use of 60 Vbeta and 13 Jbeta primers characterized the PCR. The assay was immunoSEQ multiplex PCR, and TCRdb's table has in-frame clones only and misses some. This table holds more than 140,000 clones, 50% to 75% found once. Sequenced input: PBMCs. The source of these receptors is a woman aged 25 to 39 in good health and CMV-seropositive.

The chain uses TRBV28 and TRBJ2-3; 8 nucleotides align to TRBD1. The germline V gene has CDR1 MDHEN and CDR2 SYDVKM. The V segment lost 3 bases and the J segment 4 bases; nucleotides outside the gene matches: 6. This CDR3 has 15 residues. CDR3 DNA: TGTGCCAGCAGTTTGCCGTGGACAGGGCCAGATACGCAGTATTTT. Its translation is CASSLPWTGPDTQYF.

The chain uses TRBV4-2 and TRBJ2-7, with D possibly being TRBD1 (6 bases). CDR1 is LGHNA, CDR2 YNFKEQ, per germline. Trimming stripped 0 bases from V and 4 bases from J, with 10 bases between. This CDR3 contains 14 residues. Written as DNA, the CDR3 is TGTGCCAGCAGCCAAGAGGGGACACGATACGAGCAGTACTTC. Translating it yields CASSQEGTRYEQYF.

This clone was counted only a few times. The V call is TRBV2, the J call TRBJ1-2, with D tentatively TRBD1 (5 bases). Germline V gene data show CDR1 as SNHLY and CDR2 as FYNNEI. The CDR3 is 15 amino acids. V gave up 7 bases and J gave up 3 bases, with 18 bases separating them. The CDR3 is CASNPGNSGYYGYTF. In nucleotides, the CDR3 is TGTGCCAGCAACCCAGGGAATTCAGGGTACTATGGCTACACCTTC.

The chain employs TRBV2 and TRBJ1-1; D is perhaps TRBD1 (6 bases). Between the trimmed V and J ends, which lost 0 bases and 4 bases, there was a span of 18 bases. This CDR3 has 17 amino acids. Germline CDR1 is SNHLY and CDR2 is FYNNEI. The CDR3 here is CASSEALRVGGVTEAFF. CDR3 nucleotides: TGTGCCAGCAGTGAAGCGCTTCGGGTAGGGGGTGTCACTGAAGCTTTCTTT.

This chain joins TRBV6-5 and TRBJ2-7; 8 bases agree with TRBD1. Germline trimming cut 4 bases from V and 0 bases from J; bases unmatched to any gene: 5. Germline values: CDR1 MNHEY, CDR2 SVGAGI. The CDR3 is made up of 15 amino acids. For the CDR3, the DNA is TGTGCCAGCAGTTTCGACAGGGGCCCCTCCTACGAGCAGTACTTC. It translates to CASSFDRGPSYEQYF.

This clone was detected only a few times. The rearrangement links TRBV25-1 to TRBJ2-5, with 7 bases fitting TRBD1. The J call may be incorrect, as the DNA end agrees better with TRBJ2-7. CDR1 and CDR2 (germline): MGHDK, SYGVNS. The CDR3 covers 15 residues. CDR3 coding DNA: TGTGCCAGCAGAGATCCGGGACAGTTAGCCTACGAGCAGTACTTC. The encoded protein is CASRDPGQLAYEQYF.

This clone was recorded once. J is TRBJ1-2 and V is TRBV5-4; possible D gene TRBD1, 5 bases. The germline V and J ends were trimmed by 1 base and 2 bases, with 12 bases remaining between them. Germline V lookup: CDR1 SGHNT, CDR2 YYREEE (reference sequence). The CDR3 is 15 residues long. As DNA, the CDR3 is TGTGCCAGCAGCTTGCAAGACAGATTCAACTATGGCTACACCTTC. Translation: CASSLQDRFNYGYTF.

This rearrangement joins TRBV18 to TRBJ2-5; 9 positions match TRBD2. With 6 bases clipped from V and 5 bases from J, the junction kept 10 bases outside the gene matches. CDR1 and CDR2 (germline): KGHSH, LQKENI. The CDR3 runs to 15 residues. The DNA of the CDR3 is TGTGCCAGCTCCTCTCGGACTAGCGTGGAGGAGACCCAGTACTTC. Translated, it gives CASSSRTSVEETQYF.

Comments on this clone: Other DNA sequences in the same sample also yield this CDR3. This chain links TRBV15 with TRBJ1-1, with D possibly matching TRBD1 (5 bases). The length of the CDR3 is 15 residues. Deletions cut 1 base from V and 1 base from J, with 10 bases between. The germline V gene has CDR1 LNHNV and CDR2 YYDKDF (reference sequence). Here the CDR3 DNA reads TGTGCCACCAGCAGAGGCGGGACGGGGAACACTGAAGCTTTCTTT. Encoded protein: CATSRGGTGNTEAFF.

V gene TRBV6-1 combines with J gene TRBJ2-7; 7 bases map to TRBD1. The CDR3 is made up of 14 amino acids. CDR1 MNHNS and CDR2 SASEGT come from the germline V gene. V shed 4 bases, J shed 3 bases, and the junction held 6 bases outside the gene matches. CDR3 nucleotide sequence: TGTGCCAGCAGTGGCGCAGGGGGTGGCTACGAGCAGTACTTC. Its translation is CASSGAGGGYEQYF.

A word on this clone: One junction end disagrees with the germline gene, perhaps due to a read error. Distinct nucleotide sequences in the sample also encode this CDR3. The rearrangement joins TRBV2 to TRBJ1-1; a possible D gene is TRBD1 (5 bases). The CDR3 loop spans 13 amino acids. Germline CDR1 is SNHLY and CDR2 is FYNNEI. CDR3 sequence: CASSALADTEAFF. The DNA of the CDR3 is TGTGCCAGCAGTGCCCTCGCGGACACTGAAGCCTTCTTT.

V gene TRBV7-2 combines with J gene TRBJ1-1; D might be TRBD1 (6 bases). The germline V gene has CDR1 SGHTA and CDR2 FQGNSA. The CDR3 spans 14 residues. Trimming shortened V by 2 bases and J by 5 bases, and 12 bases separated the two germline ends. The CDR3 is CASSLIRGRTEAFF. DNA for the CDR3: TGTGCCAGCAGCTTAATCAGGGGCAGAACTGAAGCTTTCTTT.

Points on this clone: The germline gene is not matched at one end of the junction; a read error may be the cause. The chain couples TRBV4-1 to TRBJ2-5; the match to TRBD2 covers 7 bases. CDR1 is MGHRA and CDR2 is YSYEKL in the germline V gene. The CDR3 is 13 amino acids. As DNA, the CDR3 is TGCGCCAGCAGCCAGGGGGGGTTAGAGGCCCAGTACTTC. It is translated as CASSQGGLEAQYF.

In its sample, this clone was seen a few times. This sequence joins TRBV5-6 and TRBJ2-7, with a tentative D call TRBD1 (5 bases). The length of the CDR3 is 14 residues. With 4 bases removed from V and 4 bases from J, the gap between germline ends came to 15 bases. Looked up from germline, CDR1 is SGHDT and CDR2 is YYEEEE. CDR3 amino acids: CASSGNRRDYEQYF. DNA of the CDR3: TGTGCCAGCAGCGGGAACAGGAGAGATTACGAGCAGTACTTC.

This chain connects TRBV11-1 to TRBJ2-7; 7 positions agree with TRBD2. Germline lookup yields CDR1 SGHAT and CDR2 FQDESV (reference sequence). J lost 2 bases, V lost 5 bases, and 12 bases had no gene match. This CDR3 is built from 16 residues. CDR3 protein: CASSVNFGSGAYEQYF. DNA for the CDR3: TGTGCCAGCAGCGTCAACTTTGGAAGCGGGGCCTACGAGCAGTACTTC. Supplemented by reference TRBV11-1 and TRBJ2-7, the full variable domain reads EAEVAQSPRYKITEKSQAVAFWCDPISGHATLYWYRQILGQGPELLVQFQDESVVDDSQLPKDRFSAERLKGVDSTLKIQPAELGDSAMYLCASSVNFGSGAYEQYFGPGTRLTVT.

The chain links TRBV29-1 to TRBJ1-2; D may be TRBD1 (5 bases). CDR1 is SQVTM and CDR2 is ANQGSEA in the germline V gene. V lost 2 bases, J lost 8 bases, and 9 bases lay in between. The CDR3 is 11 residues long. Written as DNA, the CDR3 is TGCAGCGTTGAACAGGGTGGCGGCTACACCTTC. This codes for CSVEQGGGYTF.

V gene TRBV14 combines with J gene TRBJ2-5, with no clear D. This CDR3 has 13 residues. Trimming removed 2 bases at V and 2 bases at J, with 6 bases between. Germline V gene lookup returns CDR1 SGHDN and CDR2 FVKESK. CDR3 loop: CASSQTQQETQYF. As DNA, the CDR3 is TGTGCCAGCAGCCAAACGCAGCAAGAGACCCAGTACTTC. Full variable domain (missing parts from reference TRBV14 and TRBJ2-5): EAGVTQFPSHSVIEKGQTVTLRCDPISGHDNLYWYRRVMGKEIKFLLHFVKESKQDESGMPNNRFLAERTGGTYSTLKVQPAELEDSGVYFCASSQTQQETQYFGPGTRLLVL.

The CDR3, as DNA: TGTGCTAGTGCCCCGGGGGGTCCAACTGGGGCCAACGTCCTGACTTTC. It is translated as CASAPGGPTGANVLTF. This chain joins TRBV12-5 and TRBJ2-6; 7 nucleotides line up with TRBD2. There are 16 residues in the CDR3. The J segment lost 2 bases and the V segment lost 7 bases, leaving 8 bases of the junction unmatched. The germline V gene encodes CDR1 LGHNT and CDR2 FRNRAP. Full variable domain (missing parts from reference TRBV12-5 and TRBJ2-6): DARVTQTPRHKVTEMGQEVTMRCQPILGHNTVFWYRQTMMQGLELLAYFRNRAPLDDSGMPKDRFSAEMPDATLATLKIQPSEPRDSAVYFCASAPGGPTGANVLTFGAGSRLTVL.

This sequence joins TRBV13 and TRBJ1-1; a weak D match, TRBD1 (5 bases). Germline CDR1 reads PRHDT; CDR2 reads FYEKMQ (reference sequence). Trimming took 2 bases from V and 4 from J, leaving 17 bases between them. This CDR3 region has 16 residues. This CDR3 reads CASSLQLGPSGTEAFF. Here the CDR3 DNA reads TGTGCCAGCAGCTTACAACTGGGACCTAGCGGCACTGAAGCTTTCTTT.

The chain recombines TRBV5-1 with TRBJ2-7; 10 bases agree with TRBD1. The CDR3 loop spans 14 amino acids. V shed 3 bases, J shed 7 bases, and the junction held 7 bases outside the gene matches. Germline V gene sequence: CDR1 SGHRS, CDR2 YFSETQ. The CDR3 reads CASSSGTGVGEQYF. CDR3 nucleotides: TGCGCCAGCAGCTCAGGGACAGGGGTGGGTGAGCAGTACTTC.

The chain carries TRBV2 and TRBJ2-4, with 7 bases that match TRBD1. Trimming removed 4 bases from V and 0 bases from J; junction bases left unmatched: 6. This CDR3 is 16 amino acids long. The V gene's germline CDR1 is SNHLY and CDR2 FYNNEI. CDR3 sequence: CASSGDRLLAKNIQYF. In nucleotides, the CDR3 is TGTGCCAGCAGTGGGGACAGACTCCTAGCCAAAAACATTCAGTACTTC.

V gene TRBV18 combines with J gene TRBJ1-4; 7 bases fit TRBD1. This CDR3 comprises 15 residues. The J segment lost 7 bases and the V segment lost 3 bases, leaving 8 bases of the junction unmatched. CDR1 KGHSH and CDR2 LQKENI come from the germline V gene. The CDR3, as DNA: TGTGCCAGCTCACCCCGGGCACAGGGGAGTGAAAAACTGTTTTTT. This translates into CASSPRAQGSEKLFF.

This clone turned up a few times. The chain has TRBV7-9 and TRBJ1-2; the D gene is possibly TRBD1 (5 bases). The CDR3 contains 13 residues. In germline, CDR1 is SEHNR, CDR2 FQNEAQ (reference sequence). V was pared by 3 bases and J by 4 bases, with 9 bases between. The CDR3 spells CASSFAQVYGYTF. As DNA, the CDR3 is TGTGCCAGCAGCTTTGCACAGGTCTATGGCTACACCTTC.

V is TRBV5-1 and J is TRBJ2-5; a possible D gene is TRBD2 (5 bases). The V end lost 3 bases, the J end lost 2 bases, and 14 bases lay between the germline ends. This CDR3 is 15 amino acids long. Per germline, CDR1 SGHRS and CDR2 YFSETQ. CDR3 amino acids: CASSSREQPQETQYF. The DNA of the CDR3 is TGCGCCAGCAGCTCTAGGGAGCAGCCTCAAGAGACCCAGTACTTC.

The genes are TRBV4-2 and TRBJ2-7; 7 bases match TRBD1. This CDR3 is 15 amino acids long. The germline gives CDR1 LGHNA, CDR2 YNFKEQ. With V trimmed by 4 bases and J by 0 bases, 6 bases remained unmatched. DNA of the CDR3: TGTGCCAGCAGCCTAGAGGACAGGAGCTCCTACGAGCAGTACTTC. It yields the protein CASSLEDRSSYEQYF.

The rearrangement links TRBV5-1 to TRBJ1-2; 7 bases match TRBD1. The germline gives CDR1 SGHRS, CDR2 YFSETQ. CDR3 length: 15 amino acids. V dropped 4 bases and J dropped 0; count of bases not matched to a gene: 6. The CDR3 coding sequence is TGCGCCAGCAGCGCATCACAGGGGACTAACTATGGCTACACCTTC. Protein sequence: CASSASQGTNYGYTF.

Comments on this clone: Relative to the germline gene, one junction end is altered; a read error may explain this. V is TRBV4-1 and J is TRBJ2-7, with TRBD1 identical over 8 bases. The CDR3 runs to 14 residues. From germline, CDR1 is MGHRA and CDR2 YSYEKL. The CDR3, as DNA: TGCGCCAGCAGCCAAGCTAGGACAGGGCATTCCCCCGACTTC. It yields the protein CASSQARTGHSPDF.